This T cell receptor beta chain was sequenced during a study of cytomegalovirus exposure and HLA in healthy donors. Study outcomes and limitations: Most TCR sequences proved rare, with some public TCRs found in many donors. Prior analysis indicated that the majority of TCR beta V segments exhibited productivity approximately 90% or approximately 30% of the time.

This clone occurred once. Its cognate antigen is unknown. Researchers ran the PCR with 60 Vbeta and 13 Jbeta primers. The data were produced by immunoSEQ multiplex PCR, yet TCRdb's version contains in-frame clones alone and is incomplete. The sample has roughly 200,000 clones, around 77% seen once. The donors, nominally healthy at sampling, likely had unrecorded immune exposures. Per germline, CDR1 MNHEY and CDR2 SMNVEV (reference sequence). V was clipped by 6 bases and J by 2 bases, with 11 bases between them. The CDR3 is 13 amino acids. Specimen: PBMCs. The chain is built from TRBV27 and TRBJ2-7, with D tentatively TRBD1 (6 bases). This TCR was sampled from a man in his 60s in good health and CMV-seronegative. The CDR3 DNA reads TGTGCCAGCAGACACACAGGGACCTACGAGCAGTACTTC. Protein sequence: CASRHTGTYEQYF.